The 21 T cell receptor beta chains below were found in one sample sequenced in a study of shared clonotypes between healthy human individuals. Produced via immunoSEQ multiplex PCR; TCRdb's table is partial and in-frame only. The table lists about 2.4 million clones, 93% of them singletons. The specimen sequenced was naive CD4+ T cells from PBMCs. Stated subset: CD45RA+ positively selected. The source of these receptors is a man between 18 and 35 years old in good health. Some clones in this sample may be carry-over from other donors' samples.

The chain uses TRBV2 and TRBJ1-5, with TRBD1 as a possible D gene (5 bases). The germline CDR1 and CDR2 sequences are SNHLY and FYNNEI. Trimming stripped 3 bases from V and 4 bases from J, with 16 bases between. The length of the CDR3 is 16 residues. CDR3 DNA sequence: TGTGCCAGCAGTGAGCGGGTCAGGGATAGTAATCAGCCCCAGCATTTT. Translating it yields CASSERVRDSNQPQHF.

Details on this clone: The same CDR3 also results from other DNA sequences found in this sample. J is TRBJ1-1 and V is TRBV20-1; D not resolved. Germline-derived CDR1 and CDR2 are DFQATT and SNEGSKA (reference sequence). CDR3 length: 11 amino acids. V lost 1 base, J lost 6 bases, and 6 bases lay in between. The DNA for the CDR3 is TGCAGTGCTAGAGGGGAGGCTGAAGCTTTCTTT. The encoded protein is CSARGEAEAFF.

This chain joins TRBV6-6 and TRBJ2-7; 8 bases map to TRBD2. The V gene end was trimmed by 2 bases and the J gene end by 6 bases; junction bases not matched to a gene: 6. This CDR3 has 14 residues. Germline CDR1 and CDR2: MNHNY and SVGAGI (reference sequence). CDR3 DNA sequence: TGTGCCAGCAGTTACGCGGCCGGGGGGGGCGAGCAGTACTTC. The encoded protein is CASSYAAGGGEQYF.

Details on this clone: The junction departs from germline at one end; a sequencing error may be responsible. The chain combines TRBV2 with TRBJ2-6, with D unresolved. This CDR3 spans 15 amino acids. The germline gives CDR1 SNHLY, CDR2 FYNNEI. DNA of the CDR3: TGTGCCAGCAGTGCCGACCACTCTGGGACCAACGTCCTGACTTTC. Translation gives CASSADHSGTNVLTF.

This chain connects TRBV7-8 to TRBJ2-7, with D possibly matching TRBD2 (6 bases). This CDR3 is 14 amino acids long. Germline values: CDR1 SGHVS, CDR2 FQNEAQ. V dropped 0 bases and J dropped 4 bases, with 10 bases sitting between them. The CDR3 DNA reads TGTGCCAGCAGCTTAGCCGGGAGTCCATACGAGCAGTACTTC. Translation gives CASSLAGSPYEQYF.

This clone came up once. The rearrangement joins TRBV7-9 to TRBJ1-4, with a possible D match to TRBD1 (5 bases). This CDR3 spans 15 amino acids. Germline V lookup: CDR1 SEHNR, CDR2 FQNEAQ (reference sequence). With 5 bases removed from V and 2 bases from J, the gap between germline ends came to 12 bases. CDR3 coding DNA: TGTGCCAGCAGCCAGTCAGGGCGTACTAATGAAAAACTGTTTTTT. Its translation: CASSQSGRTNEKLFF.

The rearrangement joins TRBV6-5 to TRBJ2-7, with 9 bases identical to TRBD1. The CDR3 contains 14 residues. The junction had 11 bases not matched to a gene; V was cut back by 11 bases and J by 3 bases. CDR1 and CDR2 (germline): MNHEY, SVGAGI. The CDR3 DNA follows: TGTGCCGCGAAGGTGGGACAGGGCCACTACGAGCAGTACTTC. Translated, it gives CAAKVGQGHYEQYF.

The chain uses TRBV7-3 and TRBJ2-1; a weak D match, TRBD2 (5 bases). Trimming cost V 3 bases and J 8 bases, with 20 bases left between them. CDR1 and CDR2 from the germline V gene are SGHTA and FQGTGA. The CDR3 has 16 amino acids. The CDR3 DNA sequence: TGTGCCAGCAGCTTGACTCGGGGATCCCTCGGGGATGAGCAGTTCTTC. Protein product: CASSLTRGSLGDEQFF.

This clone came up once. The sample contains more than one DNA sequence encoding this CDR3. The rearrangement links TRBV5-1 to TRBJ1-4; D gene uncertain. Germline CDR1 reads SGHRS; CDR2 reads YFSETQ. With 0 bases removed from V and 4 bases from J, the gap between germline ends came to 10 bases. This CDR3 comprises 15 residues. This CDR3 is CASSLGTGGNEKLFF. As DNA, the CDR3 is TGCGCCAGCAGCTTGGGGACGGGAGGTAATGAAAAACTGTTTTTT. The full variable domain, rest sourced from reference TRBV5-1 and TRBJ1-4, is KAGVTQTPRYLIKTRGQQVTLSCSPISGHRSVSWYQQTPGQGLQFLFEYFSETQRNKGNFPGRFSGRQFSNSRSEMNVSTLELGDSALYLCASSLGTGGNEKLFFGSGTQLSVL.

For this clone: Other DNA sequences from this sample encode an identical CDR3 as well. CDR3 in DNA: TGTGCCAGCTCACTGGACAGCAACACTGAAGCTTTCTTT. It encodes CASSLDSNTEAFF. V and J are TRBV18 and TRBJ1-1, with a possible D match to TRBD1 (6 bases). The CDR3 has 13 amino acids. Germline assignment: CDR1 KGHSH and CDR2 LQKENI. V dropped 4 bases and J dropped 2 bases, with 8 bases sitting between them. Combining the CDR3 with reference TRBV18 and TRBJ1-1 gives the whole variable domain NAGVMQNPRHLVRRRGQEARLRCSPMKGHSHVYWYRQLPEEGLKFMVYLQKENIIDESGMPKERFSAEFPKEGPSILRIQQVVRGDSAAYFCASSLDSNTEAFFGQGTRLTVV.

Worth noting for this clone: The sample has other DNA sequences that encode this CDR3 too. The gene calls are TRBV11-2 and TRBJ1-4; no clear D. This CDR3 spans 12 amino acids. V was trimmed by 1 base and J by 7 bases, leaving 4 bases between them. The germline V gene has CDR1 SGHAT and CDR2 FQNNGV. The CDR3 nucleotides are TGTGCCAGCAGCTTAGTCCGTGAAAAACTGTTTTTT. Protein: CASSLVREKLFF.

The gene calls are TRBV5-1 and TRBJ2-2; D may be TRBD1 (5 bases). Between the trimmed V and J ends, which lost 0 bases and 7 bases, there was a span of 13 bases. From germline, CDR1 is SGHRS and CDR2 YFSETQ. The length of the CDR3 is 15 residues. In DNA, the CDR3 is TGCGCCAGCAGCTTGGGTGGTGGGGCCGGCGGGGAGCTGTTTTTT. Translating it yields CASSLGGGAGGELFF.

The chain combines TRBV18 with TRBJ2-5, with no clear D. V lost 6 bases and J 5 bases, leaving 22 bases between the germline ends. Per germline, CDR1 KGHSH and CDR2 LQKENI. The CDR3 runs to 16 residues. The CDR3 DNA follows: TGTGCCAGCTCCTCCCTCCGAGACAAACTTGGGGAGACCCAGTACTTC. Translation: CASSSLRDKLGETQYF.

This clone came up once. This rearrangement joins TRBV5-4 to TRBJ2-3; D remains unclear. V shed 1 base and J shed 5 bases, with 5 bases lying between them. Germline CDR1 reads SGHNT; CDR2 reads YYREEE (reference sequence). The CDR3 contains 12 residues. The CDR3 protein is CASSLRQDTQYF. The CDR3 DNA follows: TGTGCCAGCAGCTTGAGGCAAGATACGCAGTATTTT.

To note about this clone: This CDR3 is also generated by other DNA sequences in the sample. The chain combines TRBV5-5 with TRBJ1-1, with D hard to call. Germline CDR1 reads SGHKS; CDR2 reads YYEKEE (reference sequence). V dropped 0 bases and J dropped 1 base, with 4 bases sitting between them. CDR3 length: 13 amino acids. Here the CDR3 DNA reads TGTGCCAGCAGCTTGGAAGGGAACACTGAAGCTTTCTTT. Translating gives CASSLEGNTEAFF. Together with reference TRBV5-5 and TRBJ1-1, the CDR3 gives the full variable domain: DAGVTQSPTHLIKTRGQQVTLRCSPISGHKSVSWYQQVLGQGPQFIFQYYEKEERGRGNFPDRFSARQFPNYSSELNVNALLLGDSALYLCASSLEGNTEAFFGQGTRLTVV.

This clone was found once. The J gene is TRBJ2-5, the V gene TRBV6-5; D gene uncertain. The germline CDR1 and CDR2 sequences are MNHEY and SVGAGI. The V and J ends lost 3 bases and 0 bases respectively, with 14 bases between them. The CDR3 consists of 16 residues. CDR3 protein: CASSYRSVAYQETQYF. Written as DNA, the CDR3 is TGTGCCAGCAGTTATCGGAGTGTGGCGTACCAAGAGACCCAGTACTTC.

Comments on this clone: This specimen includes other DNA sequences encoding the same CDR3. The CDR3 DNA reads as TGTGCCATCAGTGAGTCGGGTCTGAACTATGGCTACACCTTC. It is translated as CAISESGLNYGYTF. The rearrangement links TRBV10-3 to TRBJ1-2; D unresolved. Looked up from germline, CDR1 is ENHRY and CDR2 is SYGVKD. This CDR3 spans 14 amino acids. V shed 0 bases and J shed 2 bases, with 7 bases lying between them.

This clone was observed once. This chain uses TRBV2 with TRBJ1-2; perhaps TRBD1 as D (5 bases). V was trimmed by 7 bases and J by 4 bases, leaving 16 bases between them. CDR3 length equals 14 residues. Germline CDR1 SNHLY, CDR2 FYNNEI. The CDR3 loop reads CASTPRQGAYGYTF. The CDR3 nucleotides read TGTGCCAGCACGCCCCGGCAGGGAGCCTATGGCTACACCTTC.

Comments on this clone: At the DNA level, this CDR3 is encoded by other sequences in the same sample as well. This chain links TRBV28 with TRBJ2-7, with 9 bases identical to TRBD2. The CDR3 is made up of 13 amino acids. Trimming took 6 bases from V and 3 from J; bases not matched to a gene: 3. The germline V gene has CDR1 MDHEN and CDR2 SYDVKM. The CDR3 loop is CASSLAGFYEQYF. CDR3 nucleotides: TGTGCCAGCAGCCTAGCGGGATTCTACGAGCAGTACTTC.

This chain uses TRBV28 with TRBJ2-3; D not resolved. The CDR3 contains 15 residues. The V end was cut by 5 bases, the J end by 0 bases, with 12 bases between. Germline assignment: CDR1 MDHEN and CDR2 SYDVKM. Here the CDR3 DNA reads TGTGCCAGCAGTCCCTCGGCAATGAGCACAGATACGCAGTATTTT. Protein product: CASSPSAMSTDTQYF.

The V call is TRBV5-4, the J call TRBJ2-3; D is ambiguous. V lost 0 bases and J 2 bases, leaving 7 bases between the germline ends. Germline CDR1 SGHNT, CDR2 YYREEE (reference sequence). The CDR3 covers 14 residues. The CDR3 DNA sequence: TGTGCCAGCAGCTTGGATGGGAACACAGATACGCAGTATTTT. Its protein is CASSLDGNTDTQYF.